Below, one T cell receptor beta chain is given with its context. Its recognized antigen is unknown. It has no much larger one-base neighbor in the sample; base qualities were not kept. This sample is part of a study of T-cell memory formation after mild COVID-19 (dated by TCRdb to the early 2020s). About the full investigation: Most TCR sequence clusters were specific to one of the two donors. The cohort comprised two young, previously healthy adult volunteers, one female and one male. T-cell clones expanding and contracting after mild COVID-19 in two donors were tracked by longitudinal TCRalpha and TCRbeta repertoire sequencing.

Ficoll-Paque density gradient centrifugation was the method used to isolate PBMCs. V is cut back by 6 bases and J by 0 bases, with 7 bases in the junction unmatched. There are 17 amino acids in the CDR3, from cysteine to phenylalanine inclusive. Here the CDR3 DNA is all that survives: 51 bases in frame from base 1. Sequences SGHVS (CDR1) and FQNEAQ (CDR2) are obtained from the germline V gene. TCRdb names Illumina NovaSeq 6000 as the instrument used. TCRalpha and TCRbeta cDNA libraries were constructed by 5'RACE with constant-segment primers, with sample barcodes and unique molecular identifiers being introduced. Trizol reagent was used to extract RNA from every sample. Amplification of the libraries took two PCR steps, and the second step added a second sample barcode plus Illumina TruSeq adapters. Sequencing of the libraries was done on an Illumina NovaSeq, producing 2 x 150 bp paired-end reads. Turning to the authors' computational methods: Demultiplexing of reads and collapsing into UMI-guided consensus sequences were performed with migec v1.2.7. Using mixcr v2.1.11, the UMI consensuses were aligned to TRA and TRB V and J templates and assembled into clonotypes. A clonotype was counted as expanded or contracted only if both edgeR and NoisET called the change significant, with noise models trained on biological replicates. For edgeR calls, the cutoffs were a false discovery rate-adjusted p below 0.01 and a log2 fold-change threshold of 1. PCA with hierarchical clustering of max-normalized trajectories of the 1000 most abundant clonotypes was used as exploratory dynamics analysis. Separately sequenced CD4+ and CD8+ repertoires were used to assign the CD4 or CD8 phenotype of responding clones. TCRdb reworked the public reads: Q25 trimming with fastp, MiXCR clone assembly, productive beta chains retained. Every entry covers one CDR3 protein and lists the most common genes and DNA from its rows. It is TCRdb's table, rather than the study itself, that gives the V and J calls and clone size. The sample table holds 400,000 to 500,000 distinct CDR3 sequences, of which approximately 18% were seen once. The ten largest clones capture 20% to 25% of the sample.

The paper's findings and limits, for the study overall: Clones contracting from day 15 to 85 had balanced CD4/CD8 phenotypes, while a second wave expanding from day 15 to 37 was biased towards CD4+. Some responding clones were detected in pre-infection memory, suggesting pre-existing cross-reactive memory T cells joined the SARS-CoV-2 response. SARS-CoV-2 specificity was not confirmed for the second-wave clones peaking on day 37. The study covered only a couple of mild cases, and larger cohorts including severe cases with pre-infection samples were considered necessary. Contracting CD4+ clones were found mainly in CM and EM memory subsets, while CD8+ clones were enriched in EMRA.

This sequence was found in a man younger than 35 who had mild COVID-19 (a few samples of this study predate the infection). The sample titles of this study are shuffled in the database, so cell type and time point are left out; the donor was told from shared clones. The receptor chain draws on TRBV7-8 and TRBJ2-5; TRBD2 fits 13 bases in the junction. Source material: PBMCs or a T cell subset sorted from them (not recorded which). In nucleotide form, the sequence is TGTGCCAGCAGGCGGACTAGCGGGGGAGACTACCAAGAGACCCAGTACTTC. This sequence encodes CASRRTSGGDYQETQYF. Where the CDR3 stops, the reference TRBV7-8 and TRBJ2-5 genes take over; the full variable domain is GAGVSQSPRYKVAKRGQDVALRCDPISGHVSLFWYQQALGQGPEFLTYFQNEAQLDKSGLPSDRFFAERPEGSVSTLKIQRTQQEDSAVYLCASRRTSGGDYQETQYFGPGTRLLVL.